The next 13 T cell receptor beta chains were all read from a single sample in a study of T-cell reconstitution after alpha-beta-depleted transplantation in children. Unique molecular identifiers were built into the TCRbeta library. TCRdb fed the PCR reads into MiXCR, producing one record per CDR3 protein. The top ten clones hold more than 2% of a sample with hundreds of thousands of distinct CDR3 sequences, about 25% of them seen once. This specimen was PBMCs, taken before TCRalphabeta/CD19-depleted stem cell transplant. These receptors all stem from a girl under 10 years old with Fanconi anemia, due to receive a stem cell transplant.

This clonotype turned up a few times. This chain's CDR3 is CASSLVEAGGREQFF. In nucleotides, the CDR3 is TGTGCCAGCAGCTTAGTTGAAGCGGGGGGGCGGGAGCAGTTCTTC. The J gene is TRBJ2-1, the V gene TRBV7-6; 10 bases are shared with TRBD2. With V trimmed by 1 base and J by 10 bases, 7 bases remained unmatched. CDR3 length: 15 residues. Germline-derived CDR1 and CDR2 are SGHVS and FNYEAQ.

The rearrangement uses TRBV20-1 and TRBJ2-7; D is ambiguous. Germline CDR1 reads DFQATT; CDR2 reads SNEGSKA (reference sequence). The CDR3 has 12 amino acids. V gave up 6 bases and J gave up 4 bases, with 13 bases separating them. CDR3 coding DNA: TGCAGTGCGTCGCAAGACTGGTACGAGCAGTACTTC. Its protein is CSASQDWYEQYF.

The genes are TRBV19 and TRBJ1-1, with D possibly TRBD1 on 6 matching bases. CDR3 size: 14 residues. Germline V gives CDR1 LNHDA, CDR2 SQIVND (reference sequence). V was pared by 5 bases and J by 1 base, with 11 bases between. Here the CDR3 reads CASSLGTPNTEAFF. CDR3 bases: TGTGCCAGTAGTTTAGGGACACCGAACACTGAAGCTTTCTTT.

This clonotype was observed a few times. The chain employs TRBV7-9 and TRBJ2-3, with D perhaps matching TRBD2 (7 bases). V was trimmed by 0 bases and J by 4 bases, leaving 17 bases between them. CDR1 is SEHNR and CDR2 is FQNEAQ in the germline V gene (reference sequence). The CDR3 is 17 residues long. CDR3 loop: CASSLAGGPGVPDTQYF. In DNA, the CDR3 is TGTGCCAGCAGCTTAGCGGGGGGGCCGGGGGTACCAGATACGCAGTATTTT. Complete variable domain (other parts from reference TRBV7-9 and TRBJ2-3): DTGVSQNPRHKITKRGQNVTFRCDPISEHNRLYWYRQTLGQGPEFLTYFQNEAQLEKSRLLSDRFSAERPKGSFSTLEIQRTEQGDSAMYLCASSLAGGPGVPDTQYFGPGTRLTVL.

This clonotype was seen many times. The V call is TRBV27, the J call TRBJ2-7, with D perhaps assigned TRBD1 or TRBD2 (5 bases each). Germline V gene lookup returns CDR1 MNHEY and CDR2 SMNVEV (reference sequence). V lost 5 bases and J 4 bases, leaving 18 bases between the germline ends. The CDR3 is made up of 15 amino acids. The CDR3 spells CASSLNEQGVYEQYF. In nucleotides, the CDR3 is TGTGCCAGCAGTCTTAATGAGCAGGGAGTATACGAGCAGTACTTC.

The chain carries TRBV27 and TRBJ2-2; tentatively, D is TRBD1 (5 bases). Trimming left V 5 bases short and J 3 bases short, with 25 bases between. CDR3 length: 19 residues. Germline CDR1 and CDR2: MNHEY and SMNVEV (reference sequence). The CDR3 loop is CASSPSPGRASPHTGELFF. The CDR3 DNA follows: TGTGCCAGCAGTCCCTCCCCCGGCAGGGCTTCCCCCCACACCGGGGAGCTGTTTTTT.

This clonotype was observed many times. An end of the junction differs from the germline gene, which may be a read error. The chain uses TRBV29-1 and TRBJ2-3; D is uncertain. CDR1 SQVTM and CDR2 ANQGSEA come from the germline V gene. The CDR3 is 14 residues long. The CDR3 here is CSVDLGTRTDTQYF. For the CDR3, the DNA is TGCAGCGTTGATTTGGGCACCCGCACAGACACGCAGTATTTT.

This clonotype was seen at least ten times. The chain couples TRBV3-1 to TRBJ2-1; no firm D call. The germline V gene has CDR1 LGHDT and CDR2 YNNKEL (reference sequence). Trimming took off 1 base at V and 5 bases at J, with 12 bases between the two ends. The CDR3 length is 15 residues. The CDR3 bases are TGTGCCAGCAGCCAAGCTGGGCAGATGAACAATGAGCAGTTCTTC. Translation: CASSQAGQMNNEQFF.

This clonotype occurred a few times. This sequence joins TRBV12-3 or TRBV12-4 and TRBJ2-1; 14 positions match TRBD2. Trimming took 3 bases from V and 13 from J; bases not matched to a gene: 11. CDR3 length: 16 residues. CDR3 DNA: TGTGCCAGCAGTTTTGGTCGGGGACTAGCGGGAGTCGATCAGTTCTTC. It codes for CASSFGRGLAGVDQFF.

The V gene is TRBV7-9, the J gene TRBJ2-7; D gene ambiguous. Germline-derived CDR1 and CDR2 are SEHNR and FQNEAQ (reference sequence). V lost 5 bases, J lost 5 bases, and 7 bases lay in between. CDR3 length: 11 residues. Here the CDR3 DNA reads TGTGCCAGCAGCACGGTCCACGAGCAGTACTTC. Translating it yields CASSTVHEQYF.

The chain combines TRBV12-3 or TRBV12-4 with TRBJ1-5, with 7 bases matching TRBD1. V shed 5 bases, J shed 7 bases, and the junction held 5 bases outside the gene matches. CDR3 length: 13 residues. The CDR3 protein is CASSPTGNQPQHF. CDR3 DNA: TGTGCCAGCAGTCCGACAGGGAACCAGCCCCAGCATTTT.

The CDR3 DNA is TGTGCCAGCAGCGTCAGACGGGGAGGCACAGATACGCAGTATTTT. Translated, it gives CASSVRRGGTDTQYF. This chain links TRBV6-1 with TRBJ2-3; D perhaps matches TRBD2 (5 bases). V was clipped by 6 bases and J by 1 base, with 14 bases between them. The CDR3 is made up of 15 amino acids. The germline V gene encodes CDR1 MNHNS and CDR2 SASEGT.

This clonotype was observed a handful of times. The chain couples TRBV29-1 to TRBJ1-2; D gene unclear. Trimming took off 4 bases at V and 0 bases at J, with 6 bases between the two ends. The CDR3 covers 12 residues. Germline assignment: CDR1 SQVTM and CDR2 ANQGSEA. The CDR3 protein is CSVGRANYGYTF. Here the CDR3 DNA reads TGCAGCGTTGGTAGGGCTAACTATGGCTACACCTTC.